Listed here are 28 T cell receptor beta chains from one sample, sequenced in a study of cytomegalovirus exposure and HLA in healthy donors. Data came from immunoSEQ multiplex PCR; TCRdb stores just in-frame clones and leaves some out. The sample has approximately 98,000 clones, roughly 84% seen once. Specimen: PBMCs. These receptors were taken from a woman aged 18-30 years in good health and CMV-seronegative.

This rearrangement joins TRBV19 to TRBJ1-5, with a tentative D call TRBD1 (5 bases). Per the germline V gene, CDR1 is LNHDA and CDR2 is SQIVND (reference sequence). The length of the CDR3 is 14 residues. V lost 5 bases to trimming and J lost 7 bases, with 15 bases between them. The CDR3, as DNA: TGTGCCAGTAGTCCACCCGGGGGGTTCCAGCCCCAGCATTTT. Its translation is CASSPPGGFQPQHF.

V is TRBV15 and J is TRBJ1-6; D is unresolved. Trimming took 6 bases from V and 5 from J, leaving 11 bases between them. The CDR3 is made up of 14 amino acids. CDR1 is LNHNV, CDR2 YYDKDF, per germline (reference sequence). The CDR3 DNA follows: TGTGCCACCAGTGACCGGGTAAATAATTCACCCCTCCACTTT. Translated: CATSDRVNNSPLHF. The complete variable domain, with remaining parts taken from reference TRBV15 and TRBJ1-6, reads DAMVIQNPRYQVTQFGKPVTLSCSQTLNHNVMYWYQQKSSQAPKLLFHYYDKDFNNEADTPDNFQSRRPNTSFCFLDIRSPGLGDTAMYLCATSDRVNNSPLHFGNGTRLTVT.

The CDR3: CASGFRGPQSSRRGGPGELFF. The CDR3 DNA reads as TGTGCTAGTGGTTTCCGGGGCCCGCAATCTAGTAGGCGGGGGGGCCCCGGGGAGCTGTTTTTT. The chain carries TRBV12-5 and TRBJ2-2; 9 bases match TRBD2. The CDR3 is 21 amino acids. The V gene's germline CDR1 is LGHNT and CDR2 FRNRAP. The V gene end was trimmed by 3 bases and the J gene end by 6 bases; junction bases not matched to a gene: 23.

CDR3 sequence: CASSSGQTTDTQYF. CDR3 bases: TGCGCCAGCAGCTCGGGACAGACCACAGATACGCAGTATTTT. This chain joins TRBV5-1 and TRBJ2-3; 7 nucleotides agree with TRBD1. Germline CDR1 is SGHRS and CDR2 is YFSETQ. CDR3 length: 14 amino acids. Losses at the gene ends were 3 bases for V and 2 bases for J; bases not matched to a gene: 3.

This clone was recorded only once. The chain combines TRBV10-3 with TRBJ1-2; perhaps TRBD1 as D (5 bases). This CDR3 spans 16 amino acids. The V end was cut by 4 bases, the J end by 0 bases, with 15 bases between. Germline V CDR1 and CDR2: ENHRY, SYGVKD. The CDR3 sequence: CAISVDTAPTNYGYTF. In DNA form, the CDR3 reads TGTGCCATCAGTGTGGACACTGCACCGACTAACTATGGCTACACCTTC.

The rearrangement links TRBV9 to TRBJ2-1; 8 bases match TRBD2. With 6 bases clipped from V and 2 bases from J, the junction kept 4 bases outside the gene matches. CDR1 is SGDLS and CDR2 is YYNGEE in the germline V gene. This CDR3 is built from 14 residues. CDR3 DNA sequence: TGTGCCAGCAACGCGGGGGGCCCCTACAATGAGCAGTTCTTC. Translated: CASNAGGPYNEQFF.

The chain carries TRBV19 and TRBJ2-1; 10 positions agree with TRBD2. Germline V gene lookup returns CDR1 LNHDA and CDR2 SQIVND (reference sequence). CDR3 length equals 15 residues. The trim removed 3 bases at V and 4 bases at J, leaving 3 bases unmatched. CDR3 nucleotides: TGTGCCAGTAGTATTAGCGGGGGGCCTTACAATGAGCAGTTCTTC. Amino acid sequence: CASSISGGPYNEQFF.

The chain employs TRBV19 and TRBJ2-7; D remains ambiguous. Germline CDR1 and CDR2: LNHDA and SQIVND (reference sequence). The V end was cut by 3 bases, the J end by 6 bases, with 12 bases between. The CDR3 consists of 13 residues. The CDR3 is CASSIRVRVEQYF. The CDR3, as DNA: TGTGCCAGTAGTATCCGGGTTCGAGTCGAGCAGTACTTC.

V is TRBV27 and J is TRBJ2-7; D perhaps matches TRBD1 (6 bases). Deletions cut 6 bases from V and 3 bases from J, with 12 bases between. The germline gives CDR1 MNHEY, CDR2 SMNVEV (reference sequence). CDR3 size: 13 residues. CDR3 loop: CASRTGAGYEQYF. CDR3 DNA: TGTGCCAGCAGGACAGGAGCAGGCTACGAGCAGTACTTC.

The chain has TRBV18 and TRBJ2-5; a weak D match, TRBD2 (5 bases). Germline-derived CDR1 and CDR2 are KGHSH and LQKENI. This CDR3 is 17 amino acids long. Trimming shortened V by 2 bases and J by 3 bases, and 19 bases separated the two germline ends. The CDR3 sequence is CASSPSTNLGREETQYF. As DNA, the CDR3 is TGTGCCAGCTCACCATCGACTAACCTCGGCCGCGAAGAGACCCAGTACTTC.

This chain connects TRBV4-2 to TRBJ2-5, with 15 nucleotides matching TRBD2. V was pared by 5 bases and J by 4 bases, with 11 bases of the junction left unmatched. This CDR3 contains 18 residues. CDR1 is LGHNA, CDR2 YNFKEQ, per germline. CDR3 protein: CASSLWTSGGAGGETQYF. The CDR3, as DNA: TGTGCCAGCAGCTTGTGGACTAGCGGGGGGGCCGGAGGAGAGACCCAGTACTTC.

J is TRBJ2-1 and V is TRBV2, with 8 bases fitting TRBD2. CDR3 length equals 15 residues. CDR1 is SNHLY, CDR2 FYNNEI, per germline. V lost 4 bases and J lost 2; bases outside the gene matches: 4. The CDR3 here is CASSARGAPYNEQFF. The DNA of the CDR3 is TGTGCCAGCAGTGCGCGGGGGGCCCCCTACAATGAGCAGTTCTTC.

CDR3 coding DNA: TGTGCCAGCAGCTTAGCCAAGACGACTAGCGGGGGGGCTCGTCGGACCGGGGAGCTGTTTTTT. This codes for CASSLAKTTSGGARRTGELFF. The chain employs TRBV7-6 and TRBJ2-2, with 14 bases identical to TRBD2. The CDR3 loop spans 21 amino acids. The junction had 14 bases not matched to a gene; V was cut back by 0 bases and J by 5 bases. Germline V CDR1 and CDR2: SGHVS, FNYEAQ.

The rearrangement uses TRBV5-1 and TRBJ2-1; D is possibly TRBD2 (5 bases). The CDR3 has 12 amino acids. The V end lost 4 bases, the J end lost 6 bases, and 8 bases lay between the germline ends. Per the germline V gene, CDR1 is SGHRS and CDR2 is YFSETQ. DNA of the CDR3: TGCGCCAGCAGCAAAACTAGCAATGAGCAGTTCTTC. As protein: CASSKTSNEQFF.

The chain carries TRBV5-1 and TRBJ2-1; TRBD2 aligns across 9 bases. Per the germline V gene, CDR1 is SGHRS and CDR2 is YFSETQ. After removal of 4 bases from V and 8 bases from J, the junction contained 7 bases not matched to a gene. The CDR3 contains 14 residues. The CDR3 DNA reads as TGCGCCAGCAGCGCCGGGACTAGCTTATATGAGCAGTTCTTC. This gives the protein CASSAGTSLYEQFF. The whole variable domain, filled in from reference TRBV5-1 and TRBJ2-1, reads KAGVTQTPRYLIKTRGQQVTLSCSPISGHRSVSWYQQTPGQGLQFLFEYFSETQRNKGNFPGRFSGRQFSNSRSEMNVSTLELGDSALYLCASSAGTSLYEQFFGPGTRLTVL.

The rearrangement uses TRBV6-5 and TRBJ1-1; no clear D. V was shortened by 5 bases and J by 3 bases, with 16 bases between the two germline ends. Per the germline V gene, CDR1 is MNHEY and CDR2 is SVGAGI. The CDR3 spans 15 residues. This CDR3 is CASSPLPGRHTEAFF. The CDR3 DNA follows: TGTGCCAGCAGTCCCCTCCCTGGCAGGCACACTGAAGCTTTCTTT.

The chain employs TRBV9 and TRBJ2-2; D perhaps matches TRBD1 (6 bases). Germline loops: CDR1 SGDLS, CDR2 YYNGEE. The CDR3 runs 15 residues. V shed 4 bases and J shed 5 bases, with 15 bases lying between them. For the CDR3, the DNA is TGTGCCAGCAGCCCAAGACAGGCGAGGACCGGGGAGCTGTTTTTT. Amino acid sequence: CASSPRQARTGELFF.

J is TRBJ1-2 and V is TRBV30, with a weak D call TRBD1 (6 bases). V was trimmed by 1 base and J by 3 bases, leaving 12 bases between them. Per germline, CDR1 GTSNPN and CDR2 SVGIG (reference sequence). The CDR3 runs 14 residues. The chain's CDR3 is CAWSEQGVDYGYTF. CDR3 DNA sequence: TGTGCCTGGAGTGAACAGGGAGTGGACTATGGCTACACCTTC.

This sequence joins TRBV19 and TRBJ2-2; 14 nucleotides line up with TRBD2. Trimming removed 3 bases from V and 3 bases from J; junction bases left unmatched: 3. Germline CDR1 is LNHDA and CDR2 is SQIVND (reference sequence). There are 17 residues in the CDR3. In nucleotides, the CDR3 is TGTGCCAGTAGTATGACTAGCGGGGGGGCCGACACCGGGGAGCTGTTTTTT. Translating gives CASSMTSGGADTGELFF.

The rearrangement links TRBV30 to TRBJ2-1; 9 bases fit TRBD1. The CDR3 length is 13 residues. V shed 6 bases and J 2 bases; nucleotides not matched to a gene: 2. Germline CDR1 reads GTSNPN; CDR2 reads SVGIG (reference sequence). Written as DNA, the CDR3 is TGTGCCTGCGGGACAGGGCCCTACAATGAGCAGTTCTTC. Protein: CACGTGPYNEQFF.

V usage is TRBV4-1 and J usage is TRBJ1-2, with D unclear. Germline loops: CDR1 MGHRA, CDR2 YSYEKL. V shed 1 base and J shed 5 bases, with 20 bases lying between them. The CDR3 length is 17 residues. CDR3 sequence: CASSQAFPGQRPYGYTF. The CDR3 DNA reads as TGCGCCAGCAGCCAAGCTTTCCCTGGGCAGAGACCTTATGGCTACACCTTC.

The V call is TRBV30, the J call TRBJ2-1, with 9 bases aligning to TRBD2. The V segment lost 3 bases and the J segment 4 bases; nucleotides outside the gene matches: 4. The CDR3 length is 14 residues. Germline V gene lookup returns CDR1 GTSNPN and CDR2 SVGIG (reference sequence). The CDR3 region has the DNA TGTGCCTGGAGAAGCGGGGGGCCGTACAATGAGCAGTTCTTC. It specifies CAWRSGGPYNEQFF.

DNA of the CDR3: TGTGCCAGCTGGAAGACCGGGACAGGGGCGAATGAAGCTTTCTTT. It yields the protein CASWKTGTGANEAFF. The chain is built from TRBV6-1 and TRBJ1-1; TRBD1 matches at 10 bases. This CDR3 spans 15 amino acids. V dropped 8 bases and J dropped 7; count of bases not matched to a gene: 13. In germline, CDR1 is MNHNS, CDR2 SASEGT.

The V call is TRBV2, the J call TRBJ1-2; 11 positions match TRBD1. After removal of 7 bases from V and 2 bases from J, the junction contained 12 bases not matched to a gene. The CDR3 extends over 17 amino acids. Germline CDR1 and CDR2: SNHLY and FYNNEI. The CDR3 sequence is CASIPRTGGSSNYGYTF. The DNA of the CDR3 is TGTGCCAGCATTCCTCGGACAGGGGGCTCTTCGAACTATGGCTACACCTTC.

There are a few counts of this clone. V is TRBV10-3 and J is TRBJ1-4; D is uncertain. The germline V and J ends were trimmed by 4 bases and 7 bases, with 10 bases remaining between them. Germline V gene lookup returns CDR1 ENHRY and CDR2 SYGVKD. CDR3 length: 13 residues. CDR3 amino acids: CAISGEVGEKLFF. In DNA form, the CDR3 reads TGTGCCATCAGTGGGGAGGTGGGTGAAAAACTGTTTTTT.

J is TRBJ2-7 and V is TRBV2; TRBD1 aligns across 8 bases. Germline CDR1 is SNHLY and CDR2 is FYNNEI. CDR3 length: 14 residues. Trimming took 2 bases from V and 1 from J; bases not matched to a gene: 1. The CDR3 here is CASSERDRSYEQYF. CDR3 DNA: TGTGCCAGCAGTGAACGGGACAGGTCCTACGAGCAGTACTTC.

This sequence joins TRBV9 and TRBJ2-7; weak D call: TRBD1 (5 bases). V dropped 3 bases and J dropped 3 bases, with 13 bases sitting between them. Germline V lookup: CDR1 SGDLS, CDR2 YYNGEE. This CDR3 has 14 residues. The CDR3 reads CASSASGFNYEQYF. DNA for the CDR3: TGTGCCAGCAGCGCGTCAGGGTTTAACTACGAGCAGTACTTC.

The genes are TRBV7-9 and TRBJ1-3, with a weak D call TRBD1 (5 bases). Germline CDR1 reads SEHNR; CDR2 reads FQNEAQ (reference sequence). The CDR3 runs to 17 residues. Between the trimmed V and J ends, which lost 5 bases and 2 bases, there was a span of 19 bases. CDR3 sequence reads: CASSPGGWGKTGNTIYF. In DNA form, the CDR3 reads TGTGCCAGCAGCCCGGGGGGATGGGGAAAGACTGGAAACACCATATATTTT. Combining the CDR3 with reference TRBV7-9 and TRBJ1-3 gives the whole variable domain DTGVSQNPRHKITKRGQNVTFRCDPISEHNRLYWYRQTLGQGPEFLTYFQNEAQLEKSRLLSDRFSAERPKGSFSTLEIQRTEQGDSAMYLCASSPGGWGKTGNTIYFGEGSWLTVV.